A selection of T cell receptor beta chains follows, all from one sample in a study of spatial heterogeneity in lung cancer. TCRdb passed the 5' RACE reads through MiXCR, listing each CDR3 protein once. The sample gives around 12,000 distinct CDR3 sequences, over 4.5% of which show up once; 36% is in the top ten. The sequenced sample was lung tumor tissue, obtained at surgery. The origin of the receptors is a male donor with early-stage non-small cell lung cancer. CDR3s include the opening cysteine and the closing phenylalanine or tryptophan. The order of the fields is V gene, J gene, CDR3 protein.

TRBV7-3	TRBJ1-2	CASSLTFDSSGYTF
TRBV20-1	TRBJ2-1	CSARKVSGRINEQFF
TRBV20-1	TRBJ1-1	CSAKQQGTEAFF
TRBV12-3/TRBV12-4	TRBJ1-2	CASSQQGIYGYTF
TRBV5-1	TRBJ2-1	CASSLIAANEQFF
TRBV7-8	TRBJ1-1	CASSPQGIEAFF
TRBV7-8	TRBJ1-5	CASSQTVGQYQPQHF
TRBV7-8	TRBJ2-3	CASRPIRGIDTQYF
TRBV27	TRBJ2-2	CASSLSIHTGGGELFF
TRBV5-4	TRBJ2-1	CASSSPTGGRSNEQFF
TRBV30	TRBJ2-2	CAWRGDSYTGELFF
TRBV28	TRBJ2-5	CASSLERLAGPETQYF
TRBV12-3/TRBV12-4	TRBJ2-3	CASSWGDTQYF
TRBV28	TRBJ2-1	CASNGYNEQFF
TRBV6-5	TRBJ1-1	CASSDRANTEAFF
TRBV5-1	TRBJ1-6	CASSLGRARSSPLHF
TRBV6-5	TRBJ1-6	CASRPPTGTSSPLHF
TRBV12-3/TRBV12-4	TRBJ1-1	CASSRTSTEAFF
TRBV6-5	TRBJ1-1	CASSYSRDNTEAFF
TRBV30	TRBJ2-3	CAWTRGISDTQYF
TRBV24-1	TRBJ2-1	CATSGGLAGGLDEQFF
TRBV12-3/TRBV12-4	TRBJ2-3	CASSDGADTQYF